The 10 T cell receptor beta chains presented below share a single source sample, sequenced in a study of beta chain features in type 1 diabetes. The sequenced template was cDNA made from the entire isolated RNA. Only in-frame clones appear in the TCRdb table, and some are missing; sequencing was by immunoSEQ multiplex PCR. The sample consists of roughly 150,000 clones, about 8.1% of them appearing once. Sequenced sample: central memory CD4+ T cells from blood. The receptor set was obtained from a man younger than 30 in good health.

This clone was detected a few times. The rearrangement uses TRBV15 and TRBJ1-2; possible D gene TRBD1, 6 bases. The V and J ends lost 0 bases and 8 bases respectively, with 19 bases between them. The CDR3 contains 16 residues. Germline values: CDR1 LNHNV, CDR2 YYDKDF (reference sequence). The CDR3: CATSRDRGANEGGYTF. In DNA form, the CDR3 reads TGTGCCACCAGCAGAGATCGGGGGGCGAATGAGGGGGGCTACACCTTC.

This clone was seen only a few times. The chain couples TRBV19 to TRBJ1-1; D not resolved. CDR1 and CDR2 from the germline V gene are LNHDA and SQIVND (reference sequence). CDR3 length equals 15 residues. Trimming cost V 6 bases and J 3 bases, with 17 bases left between them. The chain's CDR3 is CASSPLQLVDTEAFF. CDR3 DNA: TGTGCCAGTAGCCCCCTACAGCTGGTGGACACTGAAGCTTTCTTT.

This clone showed up just a few times. The chain links TRBV25-1 to TRBJ2-1; a possible D gene is TRBD2 (6 bases). The germline V gene encodes CDR1 MGHDK and CDR2 SYGVNS. Trimming removed 5 bases at V and 8 bases at J, with 25 bases between. The CDR3 covers 17 residues. The CDR3: CASSPPGLPPEGDEQFF. As DNA, the CDR3 is TGTGCCAGCAGTCCACCGGGACTCCCGCCGGAAGGGGATGAGCAGTTCTTC.

A few counts support this clone. V usage is TRBV7-2 and J usage is TRBJ2-7, with TRBD2 identical over 8 bases. The CDR3 has 16 amino acids. From germline, CDR1 is SGHTA and CDR2 FQGNSA. With V trimmed by 6 bases and J by 3 bases, 13 bases remained unmatched. The CDR3 region is CASRGGREDLFYEQYF. Written as DNA, the CDR3 is TGTGCCAGCAGGGGCGGGCGGGAGGACCTCTTCTACGAGCAGTACTTC.

This clone has just a few counts. DNA of the CDR3: TGTGCCAGCATTCCAGCGGGCTACAATGAGCAGTTCTTC. This encodes CASIPAGYNEQFF. The chain recombines TRBV6-1 with TRBJ2-1; a possible D gene is TRBD2 (6 bases). Germline assignment: CDR1 MNHNS and CDR2 SASEGT. There are 13 residues in the CDR3. V was clipped by 7 bases and J by 3 bases, with 10 bases between them.

This clone was seen more than once but under ten times. J is TRBJ2-2 and V is TRBV19; 9 nucleotides match TRBD1. Germline V lookup: CDR1 LNHDA, CDR2 SQIVND (reference sequence). Losses at the gene ends were 3 bases for V and 7 bases for J; bases not matched to a gene: 12. This CDR3 is built from 17 residues. The DNA for the CDR3 is TGTGCCAGTAGTATCGACGGGACAGGGTCCTTGAGCGGGGAGCTGTTTTTT. Translating it yields CASSIDGTGSLSGELFF.

This clone was picked up many times. The gene calls are TRBV15 and TRBJ1-1; D unresolved. Germline V gene sequence: CDR1 LNHNV, CDR2 YYDKDF (reference sequence). The ends were cut back, 0 bases at V and 0 bases at J, with 14 bases in the middle. The CDR3 covers 17 residues. As DNA, the CDR3 is TGTGCCACCAGCAGAGATTGGCTCAGCGATATGAACACTGAAGCTTTCTTT. Translation: CATSRDWLSDMNTEAFF.

V gene TRBV7-2 combines with J gene TRBJ2-2; 12 nucleotides match TRBD2. CDR3 length: 16 residues. Trimming took 0 bases from V and 7 from J; bases not matched to a gene: 3. In germline, CDR1 is SGHTA, CDR2 FQGNSA. The CDR3 sequence: CASSLAVGLAGGELFF. In DNA form, the CDR3 reads TGTGCCAGCAGCTTAGCTGTGGGACTAGCGGGCGGGGAGCTGTTTTTT.

The chain combines TRBV5-8 with TRBJ2-4, with 8 bases that match TRBD2. The CDR3 loop spans 11 amino acids. CDR1 and CDR2 from the germline V gene are SGHTS and YDEGEE. After removal of 3 bases from V and 15 bases from J, the junction contained 5 bases not matched to a gene. CDR3 coding DNA: TGTGCCAGCAGCTACGTAGCGGGACCGTACTTC. It yields the protein CASSYVAGPYF.

A few counts support this clone. V and J are TRBV27 and TRBJ1-5; no firm D call. V gave up 0 bases and J gave up 7 bases, with 10 bases separating them. The germline V gene has CDR1 MNHEY and CDR2 SMNVEV (reference sequence). This CDR3 comprises 14 residues. The CDR3: CASSLSRQAQPQHF. The CDR3 DNA reads as TGTGCCAGCAGTTTATCGCGACAAGCCCAGCCCCAGCATTTT.